A single sample gave rise to the 18 T cell receptor beta chains below, sequenced in a study of shared clonotypes between healthy human individuals. Profiled with immunoSEQ multiplex PCR; TCRdb holds only in-frame clones, not every one. The sample includes some 500,000 clones, 90% to 96% seen only once; the top ten take about 0.067%. Sequencing was performed on naive CD4+ T cells sorted from blood. Subset denoted: CD45RA+ positively selected. Receptor source: a woman aged 30 to 39 in good health.

This clone was counted a single time. This chain joins TRBV6-5 and TRBJ1-4; maybe TRBD1 (5 bases). V dropped 7 bases and J dropped 6 bases, with 18 bases sitting between them. The CDR3 has 15 amino acids. CDR1 MNHEY and CDR2 SVGAGI come from the germline V gene. The CDR3 DNA reads as TGTGCCAGCAAAAAAGGGACCCAGAGTGATGAAAAACTGTTTTTT. It translates to CASKKGTQSDEKLFF.

The chain couples TRBV28 to TRBJ2-1, with D possibly TRBD2 on 6 matching bases. The V end was cut by 7 bases, the J end by 6 bases, with 13 bases between. Germline CDR1 is MDHEN and CDR2 is SYDVKM. CDR3 length: 13 residues. CDR3 coding DNA: TGTGCCAGCACCCCTGGCGGGGTCAATGAGCAGTTCTTC. Its protein is CASTPGGVNEQFF. Full variable domain (rest looked up from reference TRBV28 and TRBJ2-1): DVKVTQSSRYLVKRTGEKVFLECVQDMDHENMFWYRQDPGLGLRLIYFSYDVKMKEKGDIPEGYSVSREKKERFSLILESASTNQTSMYLCASTPGGVNEQFFGPGTRLTVL.

This clone was detected only once. The genes are TRBV20-1 and TRBJ2-3; D is ambiguous. CDR3 size: 11 residues. Looked up from germline, CDR1 is DFQATT and CDR2 is SNEGSKA (reference sequence). V was shortened by 3 bases and J by 2 bases, with 3 bases between the two germline ends. CDR3 protein: CSASVTDTQYF. DNA of the CDR3: TGCAGTGCTAGCGTCACAGATACGCAGTATTTT.

This sequence joins TRBV11-2 and TRBJ2-1; TRBD1 matches 8 bases. CDR3 length: 15 residues. With 3 bases clipped from V and 8 bases from J, the junction kept 9 bases outside the gene matches. Germline V CDR1 and CDR2: SGHAT, FQNNGV. DNA of the CDR3: TGTGCCAGCAGCTTGGATGAGGACAGGGTCCATGAGCAGTTCTTC. Its protein is CASSLDEDRVHEQFF. Supplemented by reference TRBV11-2 and TRBJ2-1, the full variable domain reads EAGVAQSPRYKIIEKRQSVAFWCNPISGHATLYWYQQILGQGPKLLIQFQNNGVVDDSQLPKDRFSAERLKGVDSTLKIQPAKLEDSAVYLCASSLDEDRVHEQFFGPGTRLTVL.

The chain uses TRBV7-2 and TRBJ1-4; D gene unclear. V was cut by 3 bases and J by 1 base, with 6 bases left in between. CDR1 and CDR2 from the germline V gene are SGHTA and FQGNSA. The CDR3 runs 14 residues. The CDR3 DNA sequence: TGTGCCAGCAGCTTTGGTGGAACTAATGAAAAACTGTTTTTT. Amino acid sequence: CASSFGGTNEKLFF.

The chain recombines TRBV19 with TRBJ1-4; weak D call: TRBD1 (6 bases). Germline CDR1 and CDR2: LNHDA and SQIVND (reference sequence). The CDR3 sequence is 14 residues long. The germline V and J ends were trimmed by 10 bases and 0 bases, with 12 bases remaining between them. CDR3 sequence (DNA): TGTGCCACCCGACAGGAAGCAACTAATGAAAAACTGTTTTTT. It codes for CATRQEATNEKLFF.

The V and J genes are TRBV19 and TRBJ1-5; maybe TRBD1 (6 bases). This CDR3 has 16 residues. Germline V gene data show CDR1 as LNHDA and CDR2 as SQIVND (reference sequence). Between the trimmed V and J ends, which lost 6 bases and 0 bases, there was a span of 15 bases. CDR3 amino acids: CASRQGTVYSNQPQHF. The CDR3 nucleotides read TGTGCCAGTAGACAGGGCACGGTATATAGCAATCAGCCCCAGCATTTT.

The chain uses TRBV4-1 and TRBJ2-1; D is unresolved. This CDR3 region has 17 residues. Per germline, CDR1 MGHRA and CDR2 YSYEKL. The V and J ends lost 0 bases and 0 bases respectively, with 12 bases between them. The CDR3 DNA reads TGCGCCAGCAGCCAAGATCTTGGGTCGAGCTCCTACAATGAGCAGTTCTTC. Its protein product is CASSQDLGSSSYNEQFF.

The chain couples TRBV5-1 to TRBJ1-5; 9 nucleotides match TRBD1. With 4 bases clipped from V and 3 bases from J, the junction kept 5 bases outside the gene matches. The CDR3 sequence is 15 residues long. The germline V gene encodes CDR1 SGHRS and CDR2 YFSETQ. The CDR3 DNA reads as TGCGCCAGCAGCCCGACAGGGGGTAACAATCAGCCCCAGCATTTT. Protein sequence: CASSPTGGNNQPQHF.

The gene calls are TRBV6-5 and TRBJ1-2, with TRBD1 matching 7 bases. CDR1 and CDR2 (germline): MNHEY, SVGAGI. The CDR3 length is 11 residues. Trimming cost V 6 bases and J 8 bases; bases outside gene matches: 3. The CDR3 nucleotides read TGTGCCAGCAGCCCAGGGGGAGGCTACACCTTC. It yields the protein CASSPGGGYTF.

The chain combines TRBV2 with TRBJ1-1, with no clear D. This CDR3 spans 13 amino acids. CDR1 and CDR2 (germline): SNHLY, FYNNEI. V gave up 8 bases and J gave up 1 base, with 11 bases separating them. For the CDR3, the DNA is TGTGCCAGCCAGACACTACAGAACACTGAAGCTTTCTTT. Protein sequence: CASQTLQNTEAFF.

V gene TRBV28 combines with J gene TRBJ2-3; TRBD2 matches 12 bases. There are 17 residues in the CDR3. CDR1 is MDHEN and CDR2 is SYDVKM in the germline V gene. The ends lost 1 base at V and 2 bases at J; junction bases unmatched: 4. For the CDR3, the DNA is TGTGCCAGCAGTTTATATCTAGCGGGAGGGCCCACAGATACGCAGTATTTT. Amino acid sequence: CASSLYLAGGPTDTQYF.

V is TRBV30 and J is TRBJ2-3; 9 bases agree with TRBD2. The CDR3 sequence is 15 residues long. In germline, CDR1 is GTSNPN, CDR2 SVGIG (reference sequence). The trim removed 2 bases at V and 3 bases at J, leaving 6 bases unmatched. CDR3 nucleotides: TGTGCCTGGAGTTCAAGTAGCGGGAGTACAGATACGCAGTATTTT. It specifies CAWSSSSGSTDTQYF.

This clone was seen just once. The V and J genes are TRBV7-9 and TRBJ2-7; TRBD1 or TRBD2 may be the D gene (5 bases each). The CDR3 consists of 17 residues. Germline lookup yields CDR1 SEHNR and CDR2 FQNEAQ (reference sequence). The V end was cut by 5 bases, the J end by 2 bases, with 22 bases between. CDR3 in DNA: TGTGCCAGCAGCCTAACCCCCGGTGGGACCGTAACCTACGAGCAGTACTTC. This codes for CASSLTPGGTVTYEQYF.

The rearrangement links TRBV19 to TRBJ1-2; tentatively, D is TRBD1 (5 bases). V lost 6 bases and J 9 bases, leaving 17 bases between the germline ends. Germline lookup yields CDR1 LNHDA and CDR2 SQIVND (reference sequence). This CDR3 region has 13 residues. CDR3 residues: CASRPSGPESYTF. CDR3 DNA sequence: TGTGCCAGTAGGCCATCGGGGCCTGAAAGCTACACCTTC.

V gene TRBV28 combines with J gene TRBJ1-6; D not resolved. This CDR3 region has 12 residues. CDR1 MDHEN and CDR2 SYDVKM come from the germline V gene. V dropped 3 bases and J dropped 8 bases, with 5 bases sitting between them. The CDR3 here is CASSFAYSPLHF. In DNA form, the CDR3 reads TGTGCCAGCAGTTTCGCCTATTCACCCCTCCACTTT.

The CDR3 nucleotides read TGTGCCAGCAGCTTGGCGGCAGGGGCGGTTATCTATGGCTACACCTTC. Its protein product is CASSLAAGAVIYGYTF. V is TRBV5-6 and J is TRBJ1-2; a weak D match, TRBD1 (6 bases). Germline CDR1 SGHDT, CDR2 YYEEEE. The V and J ends lost 0 bases and 4 bases respectively, with 16 bases between them. The CDR3 totals 16 residues.

V usage is TRBV7-9 and J usage is TRBJ2-5, with 7 positions matching TRBD1. The CDR3 has 16 amino acids. Germline lookup yields CDR1 SEHNR and CDR2 FQNEAQ (reference sequence). V was pared by 1 base and J by 3 bases, with 8 bases of the junction left unmatched. CDR3 coding DNA: TGTGCCAGCAGCTTAGGATCCCGCGACAGGGAAGAGACCCAGTACTTC. Protein sequence: CASSLGSRDREETQYF.